The entry that follows covers one T cell receptor beta chain sequence. With 5 bases removed from V and 5 bases from J, the gap between germline ends came to 10 bases. Germline V CDR1 and CDR2: MNHNS, SASEGT. The CDR3 contains 13 residues. The data belong to a study of T cell changes during pregnancy in multiple sclerosis. Sequenced by immunoSEQ multiplex PCR; TCRdb stores in-frame clones only, minus some. This table has around 64,000 clones, roughly 91% appearing once. The chain is built from TRBV6-1 and TRBJ1-5; D gene ambiguous. This sequence originates from a female donor with multiple sclerosis, enrolled in a pregnancy study. Sequencing used CD4+ T cells from peripheral blood mononuclear cells, obtained after pregnancy. For the CDR3, the DNA is TGTGCCAGCAGTCTCAAAAGCGATCAGCCCCAGCATTTT. It codes for CASSLKSDQPQHF.